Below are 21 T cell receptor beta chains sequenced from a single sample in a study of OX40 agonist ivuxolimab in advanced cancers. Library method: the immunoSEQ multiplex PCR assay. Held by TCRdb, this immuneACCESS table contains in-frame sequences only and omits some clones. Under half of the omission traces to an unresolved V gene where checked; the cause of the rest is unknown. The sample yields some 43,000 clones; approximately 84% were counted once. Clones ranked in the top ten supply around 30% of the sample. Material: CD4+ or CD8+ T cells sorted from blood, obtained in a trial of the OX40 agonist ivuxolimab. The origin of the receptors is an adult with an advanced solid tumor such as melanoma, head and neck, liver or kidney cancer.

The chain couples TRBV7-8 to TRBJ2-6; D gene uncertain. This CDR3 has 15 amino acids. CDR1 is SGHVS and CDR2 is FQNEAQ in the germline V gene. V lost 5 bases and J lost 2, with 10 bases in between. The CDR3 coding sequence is TGTGCCAGCAGCCTCCTGGGCCCTGGGGCCAACGTCCTGACTTTC. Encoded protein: CASSLLGPGANVLTF.

CDR3 protein: CASSLERPASGTNEQFF. The CDR3 DNA is TGTGCCAGCAGCTTAGAAAGGCCGGCTAGCGGGACTAATGAGCAGTTCTTC. The rearrangement links TRBV11-2 to TRBJ2-1; 9 bases line up with TRBD2. V lost 0 bases and J lost 7; bases outside the gene matches: 10. Germline-derived CDR1 and CDR2 are SGHAT and FQNNGV. The CDR3 loop spans 17 amino acids.

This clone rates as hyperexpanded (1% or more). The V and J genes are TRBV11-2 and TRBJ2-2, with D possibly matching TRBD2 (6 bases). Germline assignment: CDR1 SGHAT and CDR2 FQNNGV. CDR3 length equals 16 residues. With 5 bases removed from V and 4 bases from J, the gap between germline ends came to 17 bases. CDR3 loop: CASSANDWGGTGELFF. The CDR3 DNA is TGTGCCAGCAGCGCCAACGATTGGGGAGGCACCGGGGAGCTGTTTTTT. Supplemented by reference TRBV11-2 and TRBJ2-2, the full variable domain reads EAGVAQSPRYKIIEKRQSVAFWCNPISGHATLYWYQQILGQGPKLLIQFQNNGVVDDSQLPKDRFSAERLKGVDSTLKIQPAKLEDSAVYLCASSANDWGGTGELFFGEGSRLTVL.

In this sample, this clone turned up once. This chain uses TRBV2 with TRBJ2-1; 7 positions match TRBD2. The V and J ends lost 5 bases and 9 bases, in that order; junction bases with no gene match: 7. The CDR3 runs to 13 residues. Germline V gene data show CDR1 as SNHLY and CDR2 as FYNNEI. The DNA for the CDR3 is TGTGCCAGCAGTTCCGGACTAGATCGTGAGCAGTTCTTC. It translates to CASSSGLDREQFF.

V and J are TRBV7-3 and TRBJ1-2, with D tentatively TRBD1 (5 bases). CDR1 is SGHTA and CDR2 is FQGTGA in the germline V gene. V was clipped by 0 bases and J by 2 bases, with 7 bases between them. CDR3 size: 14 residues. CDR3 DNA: TGTGCCAGCAGCTTAACGCGGGGCAACTATGGCTACACCTTC. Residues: CASSLTRGNYGYTF.

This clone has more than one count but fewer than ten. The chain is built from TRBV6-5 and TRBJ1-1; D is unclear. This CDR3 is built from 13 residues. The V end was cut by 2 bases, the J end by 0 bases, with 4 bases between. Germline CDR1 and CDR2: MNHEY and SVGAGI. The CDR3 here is CASSYRMNTEAFF. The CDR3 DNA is TGTGCCAGCAGTTACAGGATGAACACTGAAGCTTTCTTT.

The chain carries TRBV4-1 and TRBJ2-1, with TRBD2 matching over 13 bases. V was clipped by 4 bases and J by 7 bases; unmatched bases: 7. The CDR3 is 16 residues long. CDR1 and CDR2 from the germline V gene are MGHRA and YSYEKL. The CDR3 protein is CASSPGLAGRGNEQFF. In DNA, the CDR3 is TGCGCCAGCAGCCCGGGACTAGCGGGACGAGGGAATGAGCAGTTCTTC.

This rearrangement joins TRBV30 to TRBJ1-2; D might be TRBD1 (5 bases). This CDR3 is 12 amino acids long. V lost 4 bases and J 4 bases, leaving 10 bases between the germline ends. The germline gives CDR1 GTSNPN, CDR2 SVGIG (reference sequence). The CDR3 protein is CAWTRGFYGYTF. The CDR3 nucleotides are TGTGCCTGGACCCGGGGGTTCTATGGCTACACCTTC.

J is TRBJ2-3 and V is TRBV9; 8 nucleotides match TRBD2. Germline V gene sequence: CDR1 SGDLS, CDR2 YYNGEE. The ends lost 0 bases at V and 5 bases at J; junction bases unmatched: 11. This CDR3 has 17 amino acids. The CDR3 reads CASSVGGLAGLGDTQYF. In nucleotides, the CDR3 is TGTGCCAGCAGCGTAGGTGGTTTAGCGGGGTTGGGAGATACGCAGTATTTT.

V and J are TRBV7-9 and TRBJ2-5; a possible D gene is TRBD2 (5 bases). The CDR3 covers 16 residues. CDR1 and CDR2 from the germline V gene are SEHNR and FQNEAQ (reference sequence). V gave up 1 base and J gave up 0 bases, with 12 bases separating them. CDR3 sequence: CASSLGRGPYQETQYF. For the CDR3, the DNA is TGTGCCAGCAGCTTAGGGCGAGGGCCGTACCAAGAGACCCAGTACTTC.

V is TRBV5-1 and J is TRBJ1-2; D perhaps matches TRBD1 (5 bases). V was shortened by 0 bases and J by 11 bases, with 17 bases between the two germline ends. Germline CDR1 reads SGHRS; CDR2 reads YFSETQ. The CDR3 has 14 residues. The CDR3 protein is CASSLEPHRGEYTF. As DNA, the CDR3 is TGCGCCAGCAGCTTGGAGCCACACCGAGGGGAATACACCTTC.

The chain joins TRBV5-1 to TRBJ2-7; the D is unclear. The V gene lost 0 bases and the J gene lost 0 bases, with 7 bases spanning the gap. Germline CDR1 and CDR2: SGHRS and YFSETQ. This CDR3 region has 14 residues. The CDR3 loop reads CASSLGHLSYEQYF. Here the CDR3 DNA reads TGCGCCAGCAGCTTGGGACACCTCTCCTACGAGCAGTACTTC.

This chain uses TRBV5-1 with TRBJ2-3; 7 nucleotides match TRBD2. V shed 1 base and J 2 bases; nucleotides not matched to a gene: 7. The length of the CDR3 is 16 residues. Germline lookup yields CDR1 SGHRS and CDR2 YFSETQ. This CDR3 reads CASSLLQRGFTDTQYF. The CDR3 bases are TGCGCCAGCAGCTTGCTCCAGCGGGGCTTCACAGATACGCAGTATTTT. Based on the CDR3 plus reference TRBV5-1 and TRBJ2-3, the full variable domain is KAGVTQTPRYLIKTRGQQVTLSCSPISGHRSVSWYQQTPGQGLQFLFEYFSETQRNKGNFPGRFSGRQFSNSRSEMNVSTLELGDSALYLCASSLLQRGFTDTQYFGPGTRLTVL.

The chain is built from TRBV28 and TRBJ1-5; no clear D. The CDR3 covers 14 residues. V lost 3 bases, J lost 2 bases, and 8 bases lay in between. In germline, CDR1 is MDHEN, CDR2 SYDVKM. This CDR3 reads CASSFRSGNQPQHF. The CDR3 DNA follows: TGTGCCAGCAGTTTCCGCTCGGGCAATCAGCCCCAGCATTTT.

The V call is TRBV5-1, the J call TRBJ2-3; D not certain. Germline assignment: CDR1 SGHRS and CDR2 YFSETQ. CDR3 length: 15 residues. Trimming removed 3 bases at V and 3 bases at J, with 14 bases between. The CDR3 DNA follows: TGCGCCAGCAGCTCCCTTGCGGCTAGAACAGATACGCAGTATTTT. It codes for CASSSLAARTDTQYF.

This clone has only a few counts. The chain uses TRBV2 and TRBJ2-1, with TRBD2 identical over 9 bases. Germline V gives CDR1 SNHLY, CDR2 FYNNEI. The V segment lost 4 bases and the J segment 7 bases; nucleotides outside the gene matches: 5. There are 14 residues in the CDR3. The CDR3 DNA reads TGTGCCAGCAGTGGGGGACTAGCCACGAATGAGCAGTTCTTC. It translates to CASSGGLATNEQFF.

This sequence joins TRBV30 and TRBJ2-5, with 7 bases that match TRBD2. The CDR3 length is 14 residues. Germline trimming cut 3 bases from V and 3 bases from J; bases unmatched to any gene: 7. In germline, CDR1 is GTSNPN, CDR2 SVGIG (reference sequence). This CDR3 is CAWSPRLAEETQYF. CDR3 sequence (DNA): TGTGCCTGGAGCCCCCGGCTAGCGGAAGAGACCCAGTACTTC. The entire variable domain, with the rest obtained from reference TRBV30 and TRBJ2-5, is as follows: SQTIHQWPATLVQPVGSPLSLECTVEGTSNPNLYWYRQAAGRGLQLLFYSVGIGQISSEVPQNLSASRPQDRQFILSSKKLLLSDSGFYLCAWSPRLAEETQYFGPGTRLLVL.

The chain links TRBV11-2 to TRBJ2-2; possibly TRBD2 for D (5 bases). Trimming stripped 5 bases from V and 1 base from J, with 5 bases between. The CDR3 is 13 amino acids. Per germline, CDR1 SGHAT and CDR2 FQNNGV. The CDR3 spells CASSRGNTGELFF. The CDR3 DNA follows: TGTGCCAGCAGCCGGGGGAACACCGGGGAGCTGTTTTTT.

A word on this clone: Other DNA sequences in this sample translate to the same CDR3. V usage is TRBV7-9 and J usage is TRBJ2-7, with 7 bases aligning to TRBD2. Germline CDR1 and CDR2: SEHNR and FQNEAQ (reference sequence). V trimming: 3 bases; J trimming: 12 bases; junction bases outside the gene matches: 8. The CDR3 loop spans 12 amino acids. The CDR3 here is CASSLDRGEGYF. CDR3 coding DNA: TGTGCCAGCAGCTTGGATCGGGGGGAAGGGTACTTC.

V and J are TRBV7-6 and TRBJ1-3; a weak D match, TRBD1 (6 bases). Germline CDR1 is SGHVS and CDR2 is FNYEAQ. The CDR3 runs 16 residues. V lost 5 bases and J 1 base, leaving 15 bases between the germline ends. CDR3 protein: CASSQGTPISGNTIYF. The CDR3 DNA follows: TGTGCCAGCAGCCAGGGGACACCCATTTCTGGAAACACCATATATTTT.

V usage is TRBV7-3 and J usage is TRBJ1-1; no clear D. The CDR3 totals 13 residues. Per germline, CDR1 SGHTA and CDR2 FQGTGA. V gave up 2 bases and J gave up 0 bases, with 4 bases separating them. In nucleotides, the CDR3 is TGTGCCAGCAGCTTAGAGGTGAACACTGAAGCTTTCTTT. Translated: CASSLEVNTEAFF. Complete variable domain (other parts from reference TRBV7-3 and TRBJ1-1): GAGVSQTPSNKVTEKGKYVELRCDPISGHTALYWYRQSLGQGPEFLIYFQGTGAADDSGLPNDRFFAVRPEGSVSTLKIQRTERGDSAVYLCASSLEVNTEAFFGQGTRLTVV.